This TCR beta chain was identified during a study of OX40 agonist ivuxolimab in advanced cancers. Study as a whole: An agonistic human IgG2 monoclonal antibody against OX40 (CD134) was given. Study-level points and caveats: Antigen specificity remained undetermined for the expanded peripheral T cells. Clonal expansion in partial responders at 0.1-3.0 mg/kg ranked among the lowest.

On this clone: Its antigen is still unknown.

The repertoire was sequenced with immunoSEQ multiplex PCR; TCRdb's copy has only in-frame clones and lacks some. Here the sample spans roughly 130,000 clones, 80% to 95% being singletons. The CDR3 consists of 13 residues. The V gene's germline CDR1 is SNHLY and CDR2 FYNNEI. Trimming shortened V by 10 bases and J by 10 bases, and 21 bases separated the two germline ends. Sequenced here: CD4+ or CD8+ T cells sorted from blood, sampled in a trial of the OX40 agonist ivuxolimab. This chain links TRBV2 with TRBJ2-3; tentatively, D is TRBD1 or TRBD2 (5 bases each). The receptor's source is an adult with an advanced solid tumor such as melanoma, head and neck, liver or kidney cancer. The CDR3 loop reads CATSTGPFDPQYF. The CDR3 region has the DNA TGTGCCACGTCTACGGGGCCATTCGATCCGCAGTATTTT.